The 12 T cell receptor beta chains below come from one sample, sequenced in a study of blood T cell repertoires in COVID-19. Libraries were prepared by immunoSEQ multiplex PCR; TCRdb keeps only in-frame clonotypes and omits some of them. The sample includes approximately 110,000 clones, more than 70% seen only once; the top ten take about 5%. The sample was peripheral blood. These receptors all come from a human donor in a cohort sampled during active COVID-19.

The chain joins TRBV5-1 to TRBJ1-6; D unresolved. In germline, CDR1 is SGHRS, CDR2 YFSETQ. The CDR3 has 14 residues. Trimming removed 4 bases at V and 6 bases at J, with 11 bases between. The CDR3 sequence is CASSTGDLNSPLHF. The CDR3 coding sequence is TGCGCCAGCAGCACGGGAGACCTTAATTCACCCCTCCACTTT.

The chain has TRBV4-2 and TRBJ1-6; no firm D call. The CDR3 is 15 amino acids. V lost 0 bases and J lost 7, with 10 bases in between. CDR1 is LGHNA, CDR2 YNFKEQ, per germline. The CDR3: CASSQERSQNSPLHF. In DNA, the CDR3 is TGTGCCAGCAGCCAAGAGCGATCCCAAAATTCACCCCTCCACTTT.

The V call is TRBV11-2, the J call TRBJ2-5; D is unclear. The CDR3 sequence is 12 residues long. The V end was cut by 10 bases, the J end by 2 bases, with 11 bases between. CDR1 and CDR2 (germline): SGHAT, FQNNGV. The CDR3 sequence is CATRHNQETQYF. The CDR3, as DNA: TGTGCCACCAGACACAATCAAGAGACCCAGTACTTC.

The rearrangement links TRBV5-1 to TRBJ2-1; 14 bases match TRBD2. The V and J ends lost 2 bases and 12 bases, in that order; junction bases with no gene match: 13. The germline V gene has CDR1 SGHRS and CDR2 YFSETQ. The length of the CDR3 is 17 residues. The CDR3 sequence is CASSLEQGLAGVEGQFF. DNA of the CDR3: TGCGCCAGCAGCTTAGAACAGGGACTAGCGGGAGTAGAAGGGCAGTTCTTC.

This chain joins TRBV6-1 and TRBJ2-1, with 8 bases matching TRBD2. This CDR3 region has 16 residues. The germline gives CDR1 MNHNS, CDR2 SASEGT. Germline trimming cut 2 bases from V and 5 bases from J; bases unmatched to any gene: 8. CDR3 protein: CASSERGVGRDNEQFF. For the CDR3, the DNA is TGTGCCAGCAGTGAAAGGGGGGTCGGGAGGGACAATGAGCAGTTCTTC.

This clone has only one observation. CDR3 region: CASSRARGPDTQYF. CDR3 sequence (DNA): TGTGCCAGCAGCCGAGCAAGGGGCCCAGATACGCAGTATTTT. The V and J genes are TRBV7-3 and TRBJ2-3; weak D call: TRBD1 (5 bases). V lost 5 bases, J lost 4 bases, and 13 bases lay in between. This CDR3 spans 14 amino acids. Germline CDR1 and CDR2: SGHTA and FQGTGA.

V is TRBV21-1 and J is TRBJ1-4; TRBD1, the table's D call, lacks a check against the DNA. TRBV21-1 is recorded as a pseudogene. There are 15 residues in the CDR3. This CDR3 is CASSKFPGQHEKLFF. Written as DNA, the CDR3 is TGTGCCAGCAGCAAGTTTCCGGGACAACATGAAAAACTGTTTTTT.

The V call is TRBV7-9, the J call TRBJ2-7, with 8 bases lining up with TRBD2. Looked up from germline, CDR1 is SEHNR and CDR2 is FQNEAQ (reference sequence). This CDR3 has 15 amino acids. V gave up 4 bases and J gave up 4 bases; unmatched junction bases: 9. Written as DNA, the CDR3 is TGTGCCAGCAGCTCGTGGACTAGCTCTGATTACGAGCAGTACTTC. Amino acid sequence: CASSSWTSSDYEQYF.

V gene TRBV29-1 combines with J gene TRBJ1-2, with 7 bases matching TRBD1. Trimming at V came to 1 base and at J to 2 bases, leaving 13 bases not matched to a gene. Germline loops: CDR1 SQVTM, CDR2 ANQGSEA. CDR3 length equals 17 residues. CDR3 nucleotide sequence: TGCAGCGTTGAAGCCCCCCCCGAACAGGGGCCAAACTATGGCTACACCTTC. Translated, it gives CSVEAPPEQGPNYGYTF. The variable domain in full, completed from reference TRBV29-1 and TRBJ1-2, reads SAVISQKPSRDICQRGTSLTIQCQVDSQVTMMFWYRQQPGQSLTLIATANQGSEATYESGFVIDKFPISRPNLTFSTLTVSNMSPEDSSIYLCSVEAPPEQGPNYGYTFGSGTRLTVV.

V is TRBV9 and J is TRBJ1-1; a weak D match, TRBD1 (5 bases). This CDR3 has 16 amino acids. In germline, CDR1 is SGDLS, CDR2 YYNGEE. V lost 4 bases and J lost 1, with 17 bases in between. The CDR3 DNA reads TGTGCCAGCAGCCCCTCACCCAGAACAGGGAACACTGAAGCTTTCTTT. Protein product: CASSPSPRTGNTEAFF.

As DNA, the CDR3 is TGTGCCAGCAGTGTAGTAGGGACAGCTTATAGCAATCAGCCCCAGCATTTT. Translating it yields CASSVVGTAYSNQPQHF. The V gene is TRBV6-1, the J gene TRBJ1-5; TRBD1 matches at 7 bases. The germline V gene encodes CDR1 MNHNS and CDR2 SASEGT. J lost 0 bases, V lost 4 bases, and 9 bases had no gene match. The CDR3 length is 17 residues.

This chain connects TRBV6-5 to TRBJ2-3; tentatively, D is TRBD2 (6 bases). This CDR3 comprises 16 residues. In germline, CDR1 is MNHEY, CDR2 SVGAGI. V shed 4 bases and J shed 5 bases, with 19 bases lying between them. The CDR3 DNA sequence: TGTGCCAGCAGTTTCCAAGCGGGCCTGGGCGGAGATACGCAGTATTTT. Protein sequence: CASSFQAGLGGDTQYF.